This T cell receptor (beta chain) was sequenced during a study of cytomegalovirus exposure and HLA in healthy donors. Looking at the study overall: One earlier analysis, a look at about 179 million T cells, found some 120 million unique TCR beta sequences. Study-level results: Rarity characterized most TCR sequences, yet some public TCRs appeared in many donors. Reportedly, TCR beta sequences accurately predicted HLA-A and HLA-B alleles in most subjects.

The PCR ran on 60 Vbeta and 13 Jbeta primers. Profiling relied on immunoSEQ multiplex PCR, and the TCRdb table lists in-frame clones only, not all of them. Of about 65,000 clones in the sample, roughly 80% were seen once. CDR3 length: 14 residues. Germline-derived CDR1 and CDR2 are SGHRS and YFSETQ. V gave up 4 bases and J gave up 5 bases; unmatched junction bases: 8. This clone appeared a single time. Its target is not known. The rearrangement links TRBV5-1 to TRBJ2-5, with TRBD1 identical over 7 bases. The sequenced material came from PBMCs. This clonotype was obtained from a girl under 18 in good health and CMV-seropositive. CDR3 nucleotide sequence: TGCGCCAGCAGCACCAACAGGGGCAAGGAGACCCAGTACTTC. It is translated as CASSTNRGKETQYF.